This is a list of T cell receptor beta chains from one sample in a study of identical twins. TCRdb reanalysed the 5' RACE reads using MiXCR and keeps one entry per CDR3 protein. The sample records a few hundred thousand distinct CDR3 sequences, under 9.5% being singletons. The same sample was also used in a study of yellow fever vaccine responses in identical twins.

The sample was memory (CD45RO+) T cells sorted from blood. The receptors derive from a woman aged 18 to 35 in good health. CDR3s include the opening cysteine and the closing phenylalanine or tryptophan. Each record gives: V gene, clone size, D gene, J gene, CDR3 protein, CDR3 DNA. A D gene is named only where the DNA matches it firmly. Not all rows give a size; the values are once, few, many and, for expanded clones, a class.

TRBV2	once	TRBD1	TRBJ2-5	CASGGQGGETQYF	TGTGCCAGCGGGGGACAGGGAGGTGAGACCCAGTACTTC
TRBV2	few	.	TRBJ1-2	CASSGGVSSTF	TGTGCCAGCAGTGGAGGCGTATCGAGCACCTTC
TRBV5-6	many	.	TRBJ2-7	CASSLRDTMYEQYF	TGTGCCAGCAGCTTGAGGGACACCATGTACGAGCAGTACTTC
TRBV3-1	.	TRBD1	TRBJ2-4	CASSQEQGTKNIQYF	TGTGCCAGCAGCCAAGAACAGGGGACCAAAAACATTCAGTACTTC
TRBV6-1	.	TRBD2	TRBJ2-7	CASSALPLASYEQYF	TGTGCCAGCAGTGCGCTCCCACTAGCGTCCTACGAGCAGTACTTC
TRBV11-2	.	TRBD2	TRBJ2-7	CASSTLAGYYEQYF	TGTGCCAGCAGCACCTTAGCGGGATACTACGAGCAGTACTTC
TRBV3-1	few	.	TRBJ2-7	CASSGRVSYEQYF	TGTGCCAGCAGCGGGAGAGTCTCCTACGAGCAGTACTTC
TRBV5-1	.	.	TRBJ1-2	CASSFMENYGYTF	TGCGCCAGCAGCTTCATGGAAAACTATGGCTACACCTTC
TRBV27	many	TRBD1	TRBJ1-1	CASSSTGTNTEAFF	TGTGCCAGCAGTTCGACAGGGACTAACACTGAAGCTTTCTTT
TRBV20-1	.	.	TRBJ2-1	CSAIPGGAPTYNEQFF	TGCAGTGCTATCCCTGGAGGAGCGCCTACCTACAATGAGCAGTTCTTC
TRBV27	.	.	TRBJ1-6	CASRTGWSSSSPLHF	TGTGCCAGCAGAACAGGGTGGTCTAGTAGTTCACCCCTCCACTTT
TRBV5-1	.	TRBD2	TRBJ2-2	CASSGGTSGSKTGELFF	TGCGCCAGCAGCGGGGGGACTAGCGGGAGCAAGACCGGGGAGCTGTTTTTT
TRBV10-3	few	.	TRBJ2-5	CAISDVQETQYF	TGTGCCATCAGTGATGTCCAAGAGACCCAGTACTTC
TRBV11-2	.	.	TRBJ2-7	CASSLEGHRSYEQYF	TGTGCCAGCAGCTTAGAGGGACATAGATCCTACGAGCAGTACTTC
TRBV7-9	many	.	TRBJ2-3	CASSNFEQRNRGDTQYF	TGTGCCAGCAGCAACTTCGAACAAAGAAATCGGGGAGATACGCAGTATTTT
TRBV20-1	.	TRBD1	TRBJ1-3	CSARTSGTVSGNTIYF	TGCAGTGCTAGAACCTCCGGGACAGTCTCTGGAAACACCATATATTTT
TRBV19	few	.	TRBJ1-6	CASSLRDKGSPLHF	TGTGCCAGTAGTCTAAGGGACAAAGGTTCACCCCTCCACTTT
TRBV3-1	.	.	TRBJ1-3	CASSRQTFREGDTIYF	TGTGCCAGCAGCCGACAAACATTCAGGGAGGGAGACACCATATATTTT
TRBV2	.	.	TRBJ2-5	CASSEVWAGLKGETQYF	TGTGCCAGCAGTGAAGTCTGGGCAGGGCTGAAGGGAGAGACCCAGTACTTC
TRBV28	many	.	TRBJ1-4	CASSDTGSPNEKLFF	TGTGCCAGCAGTGACACAGGGTCACCTAATGAAAAACTGTTTTTT
TRBV11-2	.	.	TRBJ2-2	CASSLDKGTSNTGELFF	TGTGCCAGCAGCTTAGATAAGGGCACCTCGAACACCGGGGAGCTGTTTTTT
TRBV6-1	few	.	TRBJ1-1	CASSEVGGNTEAFF	TGTGCCAGCAGTGAAGTAGGCGGAAACACTGAAGCTTTCTTT
TRBV28	.	.	TRBJ2-7	CASSLGPYRREQYF	TGTGCCAGCAGTTTAGGGCCCTACCGGAGGGAGCAGTACTTC
TRBV11-2	.	TRBD2	TRBJ2-1	CASSPGLGVYNEQFF	TGTGCCAGCAGCCCGGGACTAGGAGTCTACAATGAGCAGTTCTTC
TRBV18	.	.	TRBJ1-6	CASSPEGVGNSPLHF	TGTGCCAGCTCACCGGAGGGGGTGGGGAATTCACCCCTCCACTTT
TRBV19	.	TRBD1	TRBJ2-1	CASTRDRGNEQFF	TGTGCCAGTACCCGGGACAGGGGGAATGAGCAGTTCTTC
TRBV20-1	few	.	TRBJ2-1	CSARDVALGLRVGYEQFF	TGCAGTGCTAGAGATGTCGCGTTGGGTTTGAGGGTAGGGTATGAGCAGTTCTTC
TRBV7-9	few	.	TRBJ1-1	CASSLAGTTGTEAFF	TGTGCCAGCAGCTTAGCGGGGACGACGGGGACTGAAGCTTTCTTT
TRBV5-1	many	.	TRBJ1-4	CASSSTGSNEKLFF	TGCGCCAGCAGCTCCACAGGGAGTAATGAAAAACTGTTTTTT
TRBV5-1	many	.	TRBJ2-1	CASSLGYSAPNEQFF	TGCGCCAGCAGCTTGGGTTATAGCGCTCCCAATGAGCAGTTCTTC
TRBV2	few	TRBD2	TRBJ2-3	CATRGLAGPTDTQYF	TGTGCCACCCGGGGACTAGCGGGGCCCACAGATACGCAGTATTTT
TRBV5-6	.	.	TRBJ2-3	CASSSAGTQITQYF	TGTGCCAGCAGCTCCGCCGGGACCCAAATCACGCAGTATTTT
TRBV9	few	.	TRBJ2-5	CASSNSGLKTQYF	TGTGCCAGCAGCAATTCGGGCCTCAAGACCCAGTACTTC
TRBV11-2	.	TRBD1	TRBJ1-4	CASSFGAPGQGEKLFF	TGTGCCAGCAGCTTCGGGGCACCGGGACAGGGGGAAAAACTGTTTTTT
TRBV6-1	.	TRBD1	TRBJ1-4	CASTHSRTGEKLFF	TGTGCCAGCACCCATTCCCGGACAGGGGAAAAACTGTTTTTT
TRBV11-2	many	TRBD1	TRBJ1-1	CASSLVRQGLVKDTEAFF	TGTGCCAGCAGCTTAGTACGACAGGGGTTGGTAAAGGACACTGAAGCTTTCTTT
TRBV3-1	few	.	TRBJ1-1	CASSQDRLSYRNTEAFF	TGTGCCAGCAGCCAAGATAGGCTATCGTATAGAAACACTGAAGCTTTCTTT
TRBV19	few	.	TRBJ2-3	CASSIGGVTDTQYF	TGTGCCAGTAGTATTGGAGGGGTCACAGATACGCAGTATTTT
TRBV29-1	.	.	TRBJ2-7	CSVEVYQGAEQYF	TGCAGCGTTGAAGTGTATCAGGGAGCTGAGCAGTACTTC
TRBV2	few	TRBD1	TRBJ1-3	CASSVGTAISSGNTIYF	TGTGCCAGCAGTGTGGGGACAGCCATTAGCTCTGGAAACACCATATATTTT
TRBV6-1	many	.	TRBJ1-2	CASSDTKGPGYTF	TGTGCCAGCAGTGATACCAAGGGGCCGGGCTACACCTTC
TRBV27	few	.	TRBJ1-6	CASSSHTDGIDNSPLHF	TGTGCCAGCAGTTCCCACACCGATGGTATCGATAATTCACCCCTCCACTTT
TRBV25-1	many	TRBD1	TRBJ2-2	CASSELGAVRGPTGELFF	TGTGCCAGCAGTGAATTGGGGGCGGTCAGGGGGCCCACCGGGGAGCTGTTTTTT
TRBV12-3/TRBV12-4	few	.	TRBJ2-6	CASSGGAGANVLTF	TGTGCCAGCAGTGGGGGCGCTGGGGCCAACGTCCTGACTTTC
TRBV28	.	.	TRBJ2-7	CASSNDPTFRYF	TGTGCCAGCAGCAACGATCCGACATTTAGGTACTTC
TRBV5-5	many	.	TRBJ1-5	CASSLDGQNNQPQHF	TGTGCCAGCAGCTTGGACGGACAGAACAATCAGCCCCAGCATTTT
TRBV2	.	.	TRBJ2-3	CASSEAQETDTQYF	TGTGCCAGCAGTGAAGCGCAAGAGACAGATACGCAGTATTTT
TRBV11-2	.	.	TRBJ1-5	CASSDGQKFNQPQHF	TGTGCCAGCAGCGACGGACAGAAATTCAATCAGCCCCAGCATTTT
TRBV6-5	many	.	TRBJ1-1	CASSYNGVMNTEAFF	TGTGCCAGCAGTTATAATGGGGTCATGAACACTGAAGCTTTCTTT
TRBV27	.	.	TRBJ2-2	CASKDGRARVDTGELFF	TGTGCCAGCAAGGATGGGCGGGCTAGGGTTGACACCGGGGAGCTGTTTTTT
TRBV12-3/TRBV12-4	many	TRBD1	TRBJ2-4	CASSLEQGALAKNIQYF	TGTGCCAGCAGTTTAGAGCAGGGGGCATTAGCCAAAAACATTCAGTACTTC
TRBV15	many	TRBD2	TRBJ2-3	CATSRDTSGGDTQYF	TGTGCCACCAGCAGAGACACTAGCGGGGGAGATACGCAGTATTTT
TRBV19	few	TRBD1	TRBJ1-5	CASSPYGTDNQPQHF	TGTGCCAGTAGTCCCTATGGGACAGATAATCAGCCCCAGCATTTT
TRBV25-1	many	TRBD2	TRBJ2-7	CASSGDLSGVSSYEQYF	TGTGCCAGCAGTGGTGACCTTAGCGGGGTCAGCTCCTACGAGCAGTACTTC
TRBV28	few	.	TRBJ2-1	CASSFLQGQFF	TGTGCCAGCAGTTTTTTGCAGGGCCAGTTCTTC